A selection of T cell receptor beta chains follows, all from one sample in a study of Ad26.COV2.S vaccination and SARS-CoV-2 variants. Repertoires were generated with immunoSEQ multiplex PCR, while TCRdb's copy carries only in-frame clones and drops some. The repertoire holds about 480,000 clones, with approximately 88% as singletons. The sample consisted of peripheral blood, taken in a trial of Ad26.COV2.S vaccine versus placebo. These receptors came from a person between 18 and 65 years old who received the Ad26.COV2.S COVID-19 vaccine or a placebo. Each CDR3 is given with its conserved first and last residue.

j_call v_call cdr3_aa
TRBJ1-5 TRBV28 CASSLDAGDNQPQHF
TRBJ2-2 TRBV7-8 CASSLGPGTGANTGELFF
TRBJ1-5 TRBV24-1 CATSEGTGGSQPQHF
TRBJ1-1 TRBV7-2 CASSRDGFEAFF
TRBJ1-2 TRBV30 CAVGASPNYGYTF
TRBJ2-1 TRBV27 CASTRRVNNEQFF
TRBJ1-6 TRBV27 CASSWGQSGSPLHF
TRBJ1-2 TRBV20-1 CSASRPGVKDTF
TRBJ2-5 TRBV20-1 CSASPANIKYQETQYF
TRBJ2-2 TRBV7-2 CASSALAGGTGELFF
TRBJ1-5 TRBV5-6 CASSFAGAQDQPQHF
TRBJ2-7 TRBV29-1 CSVVRGYEQYF
TRBJ2-1 TRBV7-2 CASSLWMGHEQFF
TRBJ1-1 TRBV18 CASSPPTGVNTEAFF
TRBJ2-7 TRBV7-9 CASSLSGDSYEQYF
TRBJ2-2 TRBV5-5 CASSFQNPRPRELFF
TRBJ2-1 TRBV6-5 CASMISRGEQFF
TRBJ1-1 TRBV7-2 CASSKDRGAEAFF
TRBJ2-2 TRBV5-4 CASTSTRGNTGELFF
TRBJ1-6 TRBV3-1/TRBV3-2 CASRTVGQNNSPLHF
TRBJ2-5 TRBV29-1 CSVEGQGVGETQYF
TRBJ2-5 TRBV24-1 CATSDVTPGYQETQYF
TRBJ2-5 TRBV28 CASSLDETQYF